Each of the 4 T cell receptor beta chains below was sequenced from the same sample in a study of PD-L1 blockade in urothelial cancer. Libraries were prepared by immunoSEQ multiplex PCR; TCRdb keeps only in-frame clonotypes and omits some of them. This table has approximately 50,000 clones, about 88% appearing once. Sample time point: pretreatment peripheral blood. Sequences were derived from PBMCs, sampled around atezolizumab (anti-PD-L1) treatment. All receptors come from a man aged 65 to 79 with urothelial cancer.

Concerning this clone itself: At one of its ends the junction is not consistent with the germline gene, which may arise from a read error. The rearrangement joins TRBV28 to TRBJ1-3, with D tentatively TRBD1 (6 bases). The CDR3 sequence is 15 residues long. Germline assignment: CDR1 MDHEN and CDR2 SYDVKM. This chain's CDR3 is CASSRGQFSGNTIYF. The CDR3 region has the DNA TGTGCGAGCAGCAGGGGCCAATTCTCTGGAAACACCATATATTTT.

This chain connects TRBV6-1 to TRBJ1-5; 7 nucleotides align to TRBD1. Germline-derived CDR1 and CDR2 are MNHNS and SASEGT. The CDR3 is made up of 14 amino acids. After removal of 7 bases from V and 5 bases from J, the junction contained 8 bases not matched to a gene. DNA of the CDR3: TGTGCCAGCACCTACAGGGGAACGGATCAGCCCCAGCATTTT. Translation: CASTYRGTDQPQHF.

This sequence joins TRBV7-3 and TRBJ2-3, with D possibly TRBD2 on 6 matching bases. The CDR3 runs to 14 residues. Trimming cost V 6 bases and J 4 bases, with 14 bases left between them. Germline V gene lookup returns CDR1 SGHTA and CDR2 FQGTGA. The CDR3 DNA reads TGTGCCAGCAGTTCCGGAGGGCCGGCAGATACGCAGTATTTT. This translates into CASSSGGPADTQYF.

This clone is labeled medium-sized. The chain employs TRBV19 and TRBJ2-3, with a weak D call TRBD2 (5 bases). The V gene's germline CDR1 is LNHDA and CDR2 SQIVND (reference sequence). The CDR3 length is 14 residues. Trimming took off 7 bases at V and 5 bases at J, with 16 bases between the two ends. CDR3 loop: CASTRGDTEDTQYF. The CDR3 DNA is TGTGCCAGTACACGGGGAGACACAGAAGATACGCAGTATTTT.